Included here is one T cell receptor (beta chain) sequence, with context. The antigen remains unidentified. CDR1 is MNHEY and CDR2 is SVGEGT in the germline V gene. Trimming took 2 bases from V and 0 from J, leaving 8 bases between them. This CDR3 is 14 amino acids long. TCRdb keeps only in-frame clones here, not all; method: immunoSEQ multiplex PCR. The table shows more than 300,000 clones, with 85% to 90% occurring only once. The sample's treatment: 15 to 20 received Ad26.COV2.S at low or high dose, single or two shots; about 5 received placebo; per-sample allocation not given. Sampling was performed 63 days after the first vaccine or placebo injection. These data originate in a study of Ad26.COV2.S vaccination and SARS-CoV-2 variants. Study-wide background: In the COV1001 trial, the donor was in the Ad26.COV2.S arm.

General study points: Total T cell responses may have been underestimated by the TCR breadth and depth analyses.

The genes are TRBV6-2 or TRBV6-3 and TRBJ2-7; D is uncertain. This TCR was recovered from a person between 18 and 65 years old who received the Ad26.COV2.S COVID-19 vaccine or a placebo. This specimen consisted of peripheral blood, obtained in a trial of Ad26.COV2.S vaccine versus placebo. The CDR3 bases are TGTGCCAGCAGTTACAGCACAGTCTCCTACGAGCAGTACTTC. Translating gives CASSYSTVSYEQYF.